This TCR beta chain derives from a study of blood T cell repertoires in COVID-19. Germline assignment: CDR1 KGHSH and CDR2 LQKENI. Trimming cost V 0 bases and J 5 bases, with 11 bases left between them. The CDR3 sequence is 15 residues long. Original processing notes: Counts of nucleated cells, estimated from reference gene primer amplification, were obtained. The protocol was immunoSEQ multiplex PCR, while the TCRdb copy is restricted to in-frame clones and leaves out a portion. V and J calls and clone size are as listed in that table; D and trimming were resolved from the DNA. The sample gives 150,000 or so clones, approximately 80% of which show up once; 2.5% to 3% is in the top ten.

Sequencing used peripheral blood. J is TRBJ1-5 and V is TRBV18, with a tentative D call TRBD1 (5 bases). This receptor was taken from a woman aged 40 to 50 with active or convalescent COVID-19. CDR3 loop: CASSPPRDGDQPQHF. CDR3 nucleotide sequence: TGTGCCAGCTCACCACCGCGGGACGGAGATCAGCCCCAGCATTTT. Variable domain in full (rest from reference TRBV18 and TRBJ1-5): NAGVMQNPRHLVRRRGQEARLRCSPMKGHSHVYWYRQLPEEGLKFMVYLQKENIIDESGMPKERFSAEFPKEGPSILRIQQVVRGDSAAYFCASSPPRDGDQPQHFGDGTRLSIL.